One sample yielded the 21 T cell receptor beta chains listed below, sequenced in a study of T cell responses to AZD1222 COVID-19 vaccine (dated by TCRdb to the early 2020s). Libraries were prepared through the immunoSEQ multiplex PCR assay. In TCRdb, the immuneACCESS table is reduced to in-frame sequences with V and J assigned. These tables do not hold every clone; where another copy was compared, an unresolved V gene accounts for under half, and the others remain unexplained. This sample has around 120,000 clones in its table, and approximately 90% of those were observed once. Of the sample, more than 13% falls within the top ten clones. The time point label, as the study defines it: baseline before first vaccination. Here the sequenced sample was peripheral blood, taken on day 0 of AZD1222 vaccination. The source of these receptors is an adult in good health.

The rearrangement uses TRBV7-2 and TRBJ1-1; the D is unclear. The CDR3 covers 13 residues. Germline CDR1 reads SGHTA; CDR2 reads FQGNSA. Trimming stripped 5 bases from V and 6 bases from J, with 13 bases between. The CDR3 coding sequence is TGTGCCAGCAGCCTCGGTTCGGTAGCTGAAGCTTTCTTT. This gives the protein CASSLGSVAEAFF.

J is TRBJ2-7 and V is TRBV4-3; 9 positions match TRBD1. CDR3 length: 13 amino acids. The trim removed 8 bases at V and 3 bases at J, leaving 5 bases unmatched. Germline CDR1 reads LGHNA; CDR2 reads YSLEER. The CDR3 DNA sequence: TGCGCCAGCGCCCGGGACAGGGTCTACGAGCAGTACTTC. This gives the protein CASARDRVYEQYF.

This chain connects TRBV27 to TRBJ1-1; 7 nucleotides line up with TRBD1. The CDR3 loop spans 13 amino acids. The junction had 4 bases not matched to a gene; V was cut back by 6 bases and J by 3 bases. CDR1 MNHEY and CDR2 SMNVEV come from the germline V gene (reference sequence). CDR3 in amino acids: CASRETGHTEAFF. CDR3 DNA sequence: TGTGCCAGCAGAGAGACAGGGCACACTGAAGCTTTCTTT.

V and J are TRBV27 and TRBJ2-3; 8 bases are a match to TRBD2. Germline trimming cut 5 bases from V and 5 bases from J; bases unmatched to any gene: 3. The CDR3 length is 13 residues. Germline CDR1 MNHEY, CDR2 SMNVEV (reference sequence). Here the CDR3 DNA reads TGTGCCAGCAGTGCAACTAGCGGAGATACGCAGTATTTT. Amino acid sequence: CASSATSGDTQYF.

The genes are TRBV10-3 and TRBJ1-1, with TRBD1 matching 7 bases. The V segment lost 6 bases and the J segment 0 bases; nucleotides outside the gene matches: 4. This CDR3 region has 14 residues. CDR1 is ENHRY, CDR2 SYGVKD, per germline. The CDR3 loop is CAISETGMNTEAFF. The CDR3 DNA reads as TGTGCCATCAGCGAGACAGGGATGAACACTGAAGCTTTCTTT.

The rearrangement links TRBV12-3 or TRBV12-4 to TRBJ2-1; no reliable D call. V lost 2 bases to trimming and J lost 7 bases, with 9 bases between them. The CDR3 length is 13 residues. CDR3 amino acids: CASSLFGGNEQFF. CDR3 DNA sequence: TGTGCCAGCAGTTTATTTGGCGGAAATGAGCAGTTCTTC.

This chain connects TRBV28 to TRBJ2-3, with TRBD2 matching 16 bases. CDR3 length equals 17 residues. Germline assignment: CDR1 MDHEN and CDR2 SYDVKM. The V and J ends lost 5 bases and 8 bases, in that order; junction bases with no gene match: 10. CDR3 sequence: CASSPGTSGRGMGTQYF. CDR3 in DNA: TGTGCCAGCAGTCCGGGGACTAGCGGGAGGGGGATGGGTACGCAGTATTTT.

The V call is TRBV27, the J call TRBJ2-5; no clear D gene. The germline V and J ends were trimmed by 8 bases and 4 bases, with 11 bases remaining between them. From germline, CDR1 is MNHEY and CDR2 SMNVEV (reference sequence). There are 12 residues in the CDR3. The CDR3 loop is CASGKVSETQYF. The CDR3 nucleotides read TGTGCCAGCGGAAAGGTATCAGAGACCCAGTACTTC.

CDR3: CSVLVPRQADTQYF. In DNA form, the CDR3 reads TGCAGCGTCCTCGTCCCAAGGCAAGCAGATACGCAGTATTTT. The V gene is TRBV29-1, the J gene TRBJ2-3; no reliable D call. The V end lost 6 bases, the J end lost 4 bases, and 17 bases lay between the germline ends. The CDR3 sequence is 14 residues long. Germline V lookup: CDR1 SQVTM, CDR2 ANQGSEA.

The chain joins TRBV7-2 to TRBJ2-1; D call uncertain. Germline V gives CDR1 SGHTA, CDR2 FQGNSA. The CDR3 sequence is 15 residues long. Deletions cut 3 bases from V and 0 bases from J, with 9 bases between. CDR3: CASSFRVTSYNEQFF. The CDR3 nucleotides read TGTGCCAGCAGCTTTCGGGTCACCTCCTACAATGAGCAGTTCTTC.

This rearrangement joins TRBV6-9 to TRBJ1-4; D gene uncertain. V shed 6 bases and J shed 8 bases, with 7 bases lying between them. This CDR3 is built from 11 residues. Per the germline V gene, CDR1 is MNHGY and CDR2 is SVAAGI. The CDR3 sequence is CASRGYEKLFF. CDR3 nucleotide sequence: TGTGCCAGCAGAGGTTACGAAAAACTGTTTTTT.

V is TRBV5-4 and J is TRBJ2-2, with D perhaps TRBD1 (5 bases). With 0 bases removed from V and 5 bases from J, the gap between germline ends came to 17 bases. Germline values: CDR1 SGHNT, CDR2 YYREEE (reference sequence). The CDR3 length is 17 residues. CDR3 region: CASSLGGGSKMTGELFF. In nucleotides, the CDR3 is TGTGCCAGCAGCTTGGGGGGCGGCAGTAAGATGACCGGGGAGCTGTTTTTT.

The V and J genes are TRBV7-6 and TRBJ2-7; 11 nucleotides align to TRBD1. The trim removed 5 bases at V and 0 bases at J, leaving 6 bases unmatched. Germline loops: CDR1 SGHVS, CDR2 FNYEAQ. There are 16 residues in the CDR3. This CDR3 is CASSPGTGGISYEQYF. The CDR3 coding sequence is TGTGCCAGCAGCCCGGGGACAGGGGGGATCTCCTACGAGCAGTACTTC.

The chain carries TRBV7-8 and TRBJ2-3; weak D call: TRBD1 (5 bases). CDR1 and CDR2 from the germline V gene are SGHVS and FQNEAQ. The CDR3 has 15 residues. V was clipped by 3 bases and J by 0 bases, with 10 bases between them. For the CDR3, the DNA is TGTGCCAGCAGCTTGAGCAGGGCGAGCACAGATACGCAGTATTTT. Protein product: CASSLSRASTDTQYF.

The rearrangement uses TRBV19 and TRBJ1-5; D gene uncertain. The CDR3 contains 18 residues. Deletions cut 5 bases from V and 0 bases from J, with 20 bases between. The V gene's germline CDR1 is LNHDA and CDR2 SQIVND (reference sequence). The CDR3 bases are TGTGCCAGTAGTGTGGAATCGGCCCGTTCTTATAGCAATCAGCCCCAGCATTTT. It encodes CASSVESARSYSNQPQHF.

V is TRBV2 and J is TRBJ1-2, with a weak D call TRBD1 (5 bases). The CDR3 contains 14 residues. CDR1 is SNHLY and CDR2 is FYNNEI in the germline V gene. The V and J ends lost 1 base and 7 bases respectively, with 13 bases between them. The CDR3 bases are TGTGCCAGCAGTGAAGGGGGCGGGGCCGTTGGCTACACCTTC. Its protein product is CASSEGGGAVGYTF.

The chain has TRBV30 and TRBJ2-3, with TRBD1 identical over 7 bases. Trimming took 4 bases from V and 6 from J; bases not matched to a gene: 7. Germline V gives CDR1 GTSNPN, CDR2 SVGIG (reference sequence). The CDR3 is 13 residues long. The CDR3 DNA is TGTGCCTGGACCGGGACAGAGTACGATACGCAGTATTTT. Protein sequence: CAWTGTEYDTQYF.

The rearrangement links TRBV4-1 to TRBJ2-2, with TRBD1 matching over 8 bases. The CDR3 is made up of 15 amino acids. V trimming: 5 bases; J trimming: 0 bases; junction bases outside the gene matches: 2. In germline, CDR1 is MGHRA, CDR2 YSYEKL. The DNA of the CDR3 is TGCGCCAGCAGCGACAGGGGAACGAACACCGGGGAGCTGTTTTTT. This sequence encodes CASSDRGTNTGELFF.

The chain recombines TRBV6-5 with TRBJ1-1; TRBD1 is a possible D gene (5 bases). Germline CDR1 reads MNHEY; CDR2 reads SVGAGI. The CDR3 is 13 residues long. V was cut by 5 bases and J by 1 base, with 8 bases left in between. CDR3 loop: CASSPQGNTEAFF. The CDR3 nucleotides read TGTGCCAGCAGTCCCCAGGGGAACACTGAAGCTTTCTTT.

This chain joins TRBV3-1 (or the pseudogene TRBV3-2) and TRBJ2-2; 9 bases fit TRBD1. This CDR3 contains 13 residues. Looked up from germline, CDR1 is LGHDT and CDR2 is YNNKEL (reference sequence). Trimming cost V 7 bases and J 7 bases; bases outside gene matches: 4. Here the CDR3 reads CASTDRGGGELFF. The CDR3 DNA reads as TGTGCCAGCACGGACAGGGGCGGCGGGGAGCTGTTTTTT.

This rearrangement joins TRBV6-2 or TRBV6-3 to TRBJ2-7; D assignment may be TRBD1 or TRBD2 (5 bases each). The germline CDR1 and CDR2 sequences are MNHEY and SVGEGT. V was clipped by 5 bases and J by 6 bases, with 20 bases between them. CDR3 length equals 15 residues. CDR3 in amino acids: CASSNRDHPPGEQYF. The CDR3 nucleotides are TGTGCCAGCAGTAACCGGGACCACCCTCCGGGCGAGCAGTACTTC.